The clone carrying this TCR beta chain appeared a few times. Its antigen is unidentified. These data are taken from a study of T-cell memory formation after mild COVID-19. Findings and caveats of the study: CM and EM subsets held most contracting CD4+ clones; EMRA held CD8+ ones.

Trimming took 3 bases from V and 4 from J; bases not matched to a gene: 3. This CDR3 is built from 12 residues. CDR1 and CDR2 from the germline V gene are DFQATT and SNEGSKA (reference sequence). TCRdb redid the calling of the 5' RACE reads with MiXCR, one entry per CDR3 protein. Of just under 550,000 distinct CDR3 sequences listed, around 21% are singletons. This rearrangement joins TRBV20-1 to TRBJ2-7; TRBD2 aligns across 7 bases. The clonotype comes from an adult woman who had mild COVID-19 (a few samples of this study predate the infection). Cell type and time point are not known. Sequenced material: PBMCs or a T cell subset sorted from them (not recorded which). The CDR3 nucleotides read TGCAGTGCTAGGGGGACTAAGTACGAGCAGTACTTC. Translated: CSARGTKYEQYF.